The rows below give T cell receptor beta chains drawn from one sample of a study of control samples from healthy donors and cancer patients. Generated by immunoSEQ multiplex PCR, the TCRdb table keeps only in-frame clones and is missing some. The table includes about 130,000 clones, 85% to 95% detected once. Sequencing was carried out using PBMCs. The receptors stem from a man between 60 and 70 years old with colorectal cancer. Both conserved end residues are part of each CDR3. D genes are given only for firm matches. Where a row states a size, it is once, few, many or the class of an expanded clone; other rows omit it.

CDR3 protein: CASSLIPGRGNTEAFF; CDR3 DNA: TGCGCCAGCAGCTTGATTCCAGGCAGGGGGAACACTGAAGCTTTCTTT; V gene: TRBV5-1; J gene: TRBJ1-1; clone size: -; D gene: -
CDR3 protein: CASSGIRGGTEAFF; CDR3 DNA: TGCGCCAGCAGTGGTATTCGTGGGGGCACTGAAGCTTTCTTT; V gene: TRBV10-1; J gene: TRBJ1-1; clone size: -; D gene: -
CDR3 protein: CASSSGVVGTEAFF; CDR3 DNA: TGTGCCAGCAGTTCGGGGGTCGTGGGCACTGAAGCTTTCTTT; V gene: TRBV6-5; J gene: TRBJ1-1; clone size: -; D gene: -
CDR3 protein: CAISESRGALITDTQYF; CDR3 DNA: TGTGCCATCAGTGAATCCCGGGGGGCTCTTATCACAGATACGCAGTATTTT; V gene: TRBV10-3; J gene: TRBJ2-3; clone size: -; D gene: -
CDR3 protein: CASSPRPGTGDTGELFF; CDR3 DNA: TGCGCCAGCAGCCCAAGACCCGGGACAGGGGACACCGGGGAGCTGTTTTTT; V gene: TRBV5-1; J gene: TRBJ2-2; clone size: -; D gene: TRBD1
CDR3 protein: CASSALAGGPYEQFF; CDR3 DNA: TGTGCCAGCAGCGCCCTAGCGGGGGGGCCCTATGAGCAGTTCTTC; V gene: TRBV7-2; J gene: TRBJ2-1; clone size: -; D gene: TRBD2
CDR3 protein: CASSYYRDRLTSGANVLTF; CDR3 DNA: TGTGCCAGCAGCTATTACAGGGACAGACTCACCTCTGGGGCCAACGTCCTGACTTTC; V gene: TRBV9; J gene: TRBJ2-6; clone size: -; D gene: TRBD1
CDR3 protein: CAWSSQGSYEQYF; CDR3 DNA: TGTGCCTGGAGTTCCCAGGGCTCCTACGAGCAGTACTTC; V gene: TRBV30; J gene: TRBJ2-7; clone size: -; D gene: -
CDR3 protein: CATSDTLGTGGYEQYF; CDR3 DNA: TGTGCCACCAGTGATACCCTCGGGACAGGGGGCTACGAGCAGTACTTC; V gene: TRBV24-1; J gene: TRBJ2-7; clone size: -; D gene: TRBD1
CDR3 protein: CASATGGVEAFF; CDR3 DNA: TGTGCCAGTGCGACAGGGGGGGTTGAAGCTTTCTTT; V gene: TRBV19; J gene: TRBJ1-1; clone size: once; D gene: TRBD1
CDR3 protein: CASSPVQTETWGPDTQYF; CDR3 DNA: TGTGCCAGCAGCCCCGTACAAACCGAGACTTGGGGTCCTGATACGCAGTATTTT; V gene: TRBV11-2; J gene: TRBJ2-3; clone size: -; D gene: -